This T cell receptor beta chain was profiled in a study of blood T cell repertoires in COVID-19. As for the study in general: Some COVID-19 samples were acute and others convalescent; all came from the United States, Italy and Spain.

Trimming shortened V by 2 bases and J by 8 bases, and 9 bases separated the two germline ends. In germline, CDR1 is MNHEY, CDR2 SVGAGI. The CDR3 is made up of 13 amino acids. Using immunoSEQ multiplex PCR, the repertoire was profiled, and TCRdb retains in-frame clones only, with some absent. In the table there are approximately 360,000 clones, around 89% of which are singletons. Cohort allocation depended upon clinical history that participants reported. The chain has TRBV6-5 and TRBJ1-4; possible D gene TRBD1, 6 bases. Sequenced sample: PBMCs or T cells enriched from blood (not recorded which). The TCR sequence derives from a woman aged 30 to 39 with acute COVID-19. The CDR3 protein is CASSYITGEKLFF. CDR3 DNA: TGTGCCAGCAGTTACATAACAGGGGAAAAACTGTTTTTT.